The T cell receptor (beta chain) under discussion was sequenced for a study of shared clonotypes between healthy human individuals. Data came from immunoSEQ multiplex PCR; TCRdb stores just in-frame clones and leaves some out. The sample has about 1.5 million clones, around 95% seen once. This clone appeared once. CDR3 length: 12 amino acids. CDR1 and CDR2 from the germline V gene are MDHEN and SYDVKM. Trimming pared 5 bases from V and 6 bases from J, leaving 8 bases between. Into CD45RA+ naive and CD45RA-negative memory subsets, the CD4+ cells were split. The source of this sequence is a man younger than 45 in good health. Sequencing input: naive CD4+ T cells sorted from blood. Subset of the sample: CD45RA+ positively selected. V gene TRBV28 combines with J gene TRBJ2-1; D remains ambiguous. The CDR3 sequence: CASSSQFNEQFF. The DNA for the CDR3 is TGTGCCAGCAGTAGTCAGTTCAATGAGCAGTTCTTC.